These T cell receptor beta chains were read from a single sample in a study of lymphopenia after photon versus proton radiotherapy. TCRdb keeps only in-frame clones here, not all; method: immunoSEQ multiplex PCR. The data contain 150,000 to 200,000 clones, more than 85% of them singletons. Here the sequenced sample was peripheral blood, taken from a patient treated with photon-based radiotherapy. These receptor sequences come from a man aged 50 or older with gastric cancer. Each CDR3 is given with its conserved first and last residue. D genes are given only for firm matches. Clone sizes are given selectively: once, few, many, or a class where the clone is expanded.

V: TRBV5-1; size: NA; J: TRBJ2-1; length: 17; D: TRBD2; CDR3: CASSKLAGDLSYNEQFF; DNA: TGCGCCAGCAGCAAACTAGCGGGAGATCTCTCCTACAATGAGCAGTTCTTC
V: TRBV28; size: NA; J: TRBJ2-7; length: 14; D: NA; CDR3: CAAGGTALSYEQYF; DNA: TGTGCCGCCGGTGGTACTGCCCTCTCCTACGAGCAGTACTTC
V: TRBV7-9; size: few; J: TRBJ2-2; length: 14; D: TRBD2; CDR3: CATLPREVTGELFF; DNA: TGTGCCACCCTTCCTCGGGAGGTCACCGGGGAGCTGTTTTTT
V: TRBV25-1; size: NA; J: TRBJ2-3; length: 14; D: NA; CDR3: CASSDLGSTDTQYF; DNA: TGTGCCAGCAGTGATTTGGGGAGCACAGATACGCAGTATTTT
V: TRBV2; size: NA; J: TRBJ2-7; length: 11; D: NA; CDR3: CATAEGYEQYF; DNA: TGTGCCACGGCCGAGGGTTACGAGCAGTACTTC
V: TRBV7-2; size: NA; J: TRBJ2-3; length: 15; D: NA; CDR3: CASSPGGSNTDTQYF; DNA: TGTGCCAGCAGCCCCGGTGGCTCAAACACAGATACGCAGTATTTT
V: TRBV2; size: NA; J: TRBJ2-1; length: 13; D: NA; CDR3: CASRRDSYNEQFF; DNA: TGTGCCAGCCGCCGGGACTCCTACAATGAGCAGTTCTTC
V: TRBV27; size: NA; J: TRBJ2-3; length: 15; D: TRBD2; CDR3: CASSAGLAGEDTQYF; DNA: TGTGCCAGCAGTGCTGGACTAGCGGGAGAAGATACGCAGTATTTT
V: TRBV21-1; size: NA; J: TRBJ2-3; length: 15; D: NA; CDR3: CASSITSGDTDTQYF; DNA: TGTGCCAGCAGCATTACTAGCGGAGACACAGATACGCAGTATTTT
V: TRBV7-2; size: NA; J: TRBJ2-7; length: 13; D: NA; CDR3: CASSLGLQDRPYF; DNA: TGTGCCAGCAGCTTAGGGTTACAAGATAGACCGTACTTC
V: TRBV6-6; size: NA; J: TRBJ1-1; length: 12; D: NA; CDR3: CASSQGDTEAFF; DNA: TGTGCCAGCAGTCAAGGGGACACTGAAGCTTTCTTT
V: TRBV5-8; size: NA; J: TRBJ2-5; length: 15; D: TRBD2; CDR3: CASRRTSGLQETQYF; DNA: TGTGCCAGCAGACGGACTAGCGGGCTCCAAGAGACCCAGTACTTC
V: TRBV6-4; size: NA; J: TRBJ2-1; length: 15; D: NA; CDR3: CASSVGGSSYNEQFF; DNA: TGTGCCAGCAGTGTTGGGGGAAGCTCCTACAATGAGCAGTTCTTC
V: TRBV28; size: NA; J: TRBJ2-7; length: 16; D: TRBD2; CDR3: CASIPRLAGSSYEQYF; DNA: TGTGCCAGCATCCCGCGACTAGCTGGGAGCTCCTACGAGCAGTACTTC
V: TRBV28; size: once; J: TRBJ2-1; length: 15; D: TRBD2; CDR3: CASRLTSAPYNEQFF; DNA: TGTGCCAGCAGACTCACTAGCGCCCCCTACAATGAGCAGTTCTTC
V: TRBV5-1; size: few; J: TRBJ2-2; length: 16; D: TRBD1; CDR3: CASSLVQGADTGELFF; DNA: TGCGCCAGCAGCTTGGTCCAGGGGGCCGACACCGGGGAGCTGTTTTTT
V: TRBV7-2; size: NA; J: TRBJ2-1; length: 16; D: TRBD2; CDR3: CASSSTWAGVRNEQFF; DNA: TGTGCCAGCAGCTCGACTTGGGCGGGAGTTAGGAATGAGCAGTTCTTC
V: TRBV5-1; size: NA; J: TRBJ2-7; length: 13; D: TRBD1; CDR3: CASRTGSVNEQYF; DNA: TGCGCCAGTCGGACAGGGAGCGTCAACGAGCAGTACTTC
V: TRBV20-1; size: NA; J: TRBJ1-2; length: 11; D: NA; CDR3: CSASANYGYTF; DNA: TGCAGTGCCTCAGCTAACTATGGCTACACCTTC
V: TRBV29-1; size: NA; J: TRBJ2-1; length: 13; D: TRBD2; CDR3: CSVVGGRVNEQFF; DNA: TGCAGCGTTGTCGGCGGGAGGGTTAATGAGCAGTTCTTC
V: TRBV30; size: NA; J: TRBJ1-3; length: 14; D: NA; CDR3: CAWREPGSGNTIYF; DNA: TGTGCCTGGAGGGAGCCAGGCTCTGGAAACACCATATATTTT
V: TRBV4-1; size: once; J: TRBJ2-5; length: 13; D: TRBD1; CDR3: CASSPTGQETQYF; DNA: TGCGCCAGCAGCCCGACAGGGCAAGAGACCCAGTACTTC
V: TRBV5-4; size: NA; J: TRBJ2-7; length: 15; D: NA; CDR3: CASSRPGTLAEEQYF; DNA: TGTGCCAGCAGCCGCCCCGGGACCCTCGCGGAGGAGCAGTACTTC
V: TRBV2; size: few; J: TRBJ1-5; length: 16; D: NA; CDR3: CASTPRVRTGSKTQHF; DNA: TGTGCCAGCACCCCCAGGGTACGTACAGGGAGTAAGACCCAGCATTTT
V: TRBV14; size: NA; J: TRBJ1-1; length: 13; D: NA; CDR3: CASSQARNTEAFF; DNA: TGTGCCAGCAGCCAAGCGCGGAACACTGAAGCTTTCTTT
V: TRBV29-1; size: NA; J: TRBJ2-1; length: 18; D: NA; CDR3: CSVEGRASSLSSYNEQFF; DNA: TGCAGCGTCGAAGGGCGGGCTAGCTCCCTGAGCTCCTACAATGAGCAGTTCTTC
V: TRBV5-1; size: NA; J: TRBJ1-6; length: 16; D: NA; CDR3: CASSLGSTGLVKALHF; DNA: TGCGCCAGCAGCTTGGGAAGCACAGGGCTCGTAAAAGCCCTCCACTTT
V: TRBV25-1; size: once; J: TRBJ2-1; length: 15; D: TRBD2; CDR3: CASSELAGGQDEQFF; DNA: TGTGCCAGCAGTGAATTGGCGGGAGGCCAGGATGAGCAGTTCTTC
V: TRBV2; size: NA; J: TRBJ1-5; length: 14; D: NA; CDR3: CASSPTLGNQPQHF; DNA: TGTGCCAGCAGTCCGACACTTGGTAATCAGCCCCAGCATTTT
V: TRBV19; size: NA; J: TRBJ2-3; length: 14; D: NA; CDR3: CASSESRSSDTQYF; DNA: TGTGCCAGCTCTGAGTCTAGGAGTTCAGATACGCAGTATTTT
V: TRBV5-1; size: NA; J: TRBJ1-1; length: 11; D: NA; CDR3: CASTLGTEAFF; DNA: TGCGCCAGCACCCTCGGGACTGAAGCTTTCTTT
V: TRBV7-2; size: NA; J: TRBJ1-1; length: 14; D: NA; CDR3: CASSLGTANTEAFF; DNA: TGTGCCAGCAGCTTAGGGACAGCGAACACTGAAGCTTTCTTT